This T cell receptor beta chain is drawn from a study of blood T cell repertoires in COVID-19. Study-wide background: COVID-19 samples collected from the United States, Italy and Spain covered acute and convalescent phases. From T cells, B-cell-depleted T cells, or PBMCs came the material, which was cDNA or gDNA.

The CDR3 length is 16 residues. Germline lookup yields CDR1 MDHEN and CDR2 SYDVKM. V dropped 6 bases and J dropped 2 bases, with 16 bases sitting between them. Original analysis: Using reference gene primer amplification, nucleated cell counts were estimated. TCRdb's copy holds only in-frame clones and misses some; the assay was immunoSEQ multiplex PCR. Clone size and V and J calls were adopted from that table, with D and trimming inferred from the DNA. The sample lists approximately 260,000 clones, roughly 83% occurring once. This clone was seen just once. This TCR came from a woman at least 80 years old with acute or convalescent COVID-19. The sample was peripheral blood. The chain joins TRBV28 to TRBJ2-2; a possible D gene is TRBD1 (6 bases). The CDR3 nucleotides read TGTGCCAGCAGCAACTGGAGAGGGGGTAACACCGGGGAGCTGTTTTTT. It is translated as CASSNWRGGNTGELFF.